This T cell receptor (beta chain) was captured by sequencing in a study of response to subunit inactivated influenza vaccine listed by TCRdb under 2018. Study-wide context: Deep quantitative T cell receptor repertoire profiling was used in the study to track responses to a trivalent subunit inactivated influenza vaccine. General findings and caveats noted by the study authors: According to the authors, only a limited number of new T cells may be recruited by each seasonal influenza vaccination.

The protocol used for the library was RT-PCR. Sequencing was carried out with an Illumina HiSeq 2500. Clones were called with MiXCR by TCRdb after fastp trimmed the public reads at Q25, and only in-frame beta chains were retained. Rows with one shared CDR3 protein collapse into an entry with the most common genes and DNA. This sample comprises a few hundred thousand distinct CDR3 sequences, 14% of them detected only once. Of the sample, more than 9.5% is held by the ten largest clones. From V the trimming removes 4 bases and from J it removes 10 bases, while the gene matches leave 12 bases of the junction unaccounted for. Per the germline V gene (reference sequence), DFQATT is the CDR1 and SNEGSKA is the CDR2. There are 15 amino acids in the CDR3, from cysteine to phenylalanine inclusive. Here the CDR3 DNA is all that survives: 45 bases in frame from base 1. This clonotype was counted a few times. This receptor's antigen is unknown. No base quality values were provided; no much bigger clone lies one nucleotide off.

The TCR sequence derives from a man aged 45 to 65 who received an inactivated influenza vaccine. Donor details come from another sample of the same person, matched by shared clones. The starting material was PBMCs from blood, obtained approximately 12 days after vaccination. The chain employs TRBV20-1 and TRBJ1-6, and TRBD1 aligns with 8 junction nucleotides. The DNA is TGCAGTGCTACCCAAGGGACAGGAGGTGGCTCACCCCTCCACTTT. The resulting protein is CSATQGTGGGSPLHF.